A single sample is the source of the 8 T cell receptor beta chains below, sequenced in a study of T cell changes during pregnancy in multiple sclerosis. Data came from immunoSEQ multiplex PCR; TCRdb stores just in-frame clones and leaves some out. The table lists more than 70,000 clones, roughly 91% of them singletons. The material sequenced was peripheral blood, taken after pregnancy. The receptors originated from a female donor in good health, enrolled as a control in a pregnancy study.

V is TRBV5-6 and J is TRBJ2-5; TRBD2 matches at 11 bases. The CDR3 runs 15 residues. The V gene end was trimmed by 3 bases and the J gene end by 3 bases; junction bases not matched to a gene: 4. Per the germline V gene, CDR1 is SGHDT and CDR2 is YYEEEE. The CDR3 loop is CASSWLAGGKETQYF. CDR3 DNA: TGTGCCAGCAGCTGGTTAGCGGGGGGGAAAGAGACCCAGTACTTC. The full variable domain, in which reference TRBV5-6 and TRBJ2-5 provide the parts outside the CDR3, is DAGVTQSPTHLIKTRGQQVTLRCSPKSGHDTVSWYQQALGQGPQFIFQYYEEEERQRGNFPDRFSGHQFPNYSSELNVNALLLGDSALYLCASSWLAGGKETQYFGPGTRLLVL.

The chain links TRBV18 to TRBJ1-6, with 9 nucleotides matching TRBD1. The CDR3 length is 15 residues. From germline, CDR1 is KGHSH and CDR2 LQKENI. J was trimmed by 7 bases and V by 2 bases; bases with no gene match: 3. CDR3 sequence: CASSPGTGSNSPLHF. DNA for the CDR3: TGTGCCAGCTCACCAGGGACAGGGTCAAATTCACCCCTCCACTTT. Combining the CDR3 with reference TRBV18 and TRBJ1-6 gives the whole variable domain NAGVMQNPRHLVRRRGQEARLRCSPMKGHSHVYWYRQLPEEGLKFMVYLQKENIIDESGMPKERFSAEFPKEGPSILRIQQVVRGDSAAYFCASSPGTGSNSPLHFGNGTRLTVT.

The chain has TRBV27 and TRBJ2-7; TRBD1 might be the D (6 bases). Trimming cost V 5 bases and J 4 bases, with 15 bases left between them. The V gene's germline CDR1 is MNHEY and CDR2 SMNVEV (reference sequence). The CDR3 has 14 amino acids. The CDR3 is CASSPKGTRYEQYF. CDR3 sequence (DNA): TGTGCCAGCAGTCCTAAGGGGACAAGGTACGAGCAGTACTTC.

This chain uses TRBV6-6 with TRBJ2-7; TRBD2 matches 8 bases. Germline CDR1 reads MNHNY; CDR2 reads SVGAGI (reference sequence). Germline trimming cut 8 bases from V and 4 bases from J; bases unmatched to any gene: 7. This CDR3 contains 13 residues. In DNA form, the CDR3 reads TGTGCCAGCGTCGGACTAGCTGGGTACGAGCAGTACTTC. Translated, it gives CASVGLAGYEQYF.

The genes are TRBV5-6 and TRBJ2-5; D call uncertain. V gave up 0 bases and J gave up 9 bases, with 9 bases separating them. CDR3 size: 12 residues. Germline CDR1 SGHDT, CDR2 YYEEEE. DNA for the CDR3: TGTGCCAGCAGCTTGGGTAGAATGTCCCAGTACTTC. Protein sequence: CASSLGRMSQYF.

The chain has TRBV7-9 and TRBJ2-1; 10 bases align to TRBD2. V lost 5 bases, J lost 8 bases, and 12 bases stayed unmatched. In germline, CDR1 is SEHNR, CDR2 FQNEAQ (reference sequence). The length of the CDR3 is 16 residues. This chain's CDR3 is CASSPPPAGGSHEQFF. The CDR3 DNA reads TGTGCCAGCAGCCCTCCACCAGCGGGGGGGTCCCATGAGCAGTTCTTC.

The rearrangement links TRBV6-1 to TRBJ2-1; TRBD2 might be the D (5 bases). The CDR3 has 14 residues. The V and J ends lost 4 bases and 10 bases respectively, with 17 bases between them. Germline V gene sequence: CDR1 MNHNS, CDR2 SASEGT. The CDR3 DNA reads TGTGCCAGCAGTGGCAGACTTGCCGGAGGAGAGCAGTTCTTC. Translation gives CASSGRLAGGEQFF.

The J gene is TRBJ1-1, the V gene TRBV4-3; perhaps TRBD1 as D (5 bases). V shed 0 bases and J shed 9 bases, with 14 bases lying between them. In germline, CDR1 is LGHNA, CDR2 YSLEER. The CDR3 loop spans 14 amino acids. CDR3 sequence (DNA): TGCGCCAGCAGCCAAGATAATTTTCCAGGGCAAGCTTTCTTT. This encodes CASSQDNFPGQAFF.